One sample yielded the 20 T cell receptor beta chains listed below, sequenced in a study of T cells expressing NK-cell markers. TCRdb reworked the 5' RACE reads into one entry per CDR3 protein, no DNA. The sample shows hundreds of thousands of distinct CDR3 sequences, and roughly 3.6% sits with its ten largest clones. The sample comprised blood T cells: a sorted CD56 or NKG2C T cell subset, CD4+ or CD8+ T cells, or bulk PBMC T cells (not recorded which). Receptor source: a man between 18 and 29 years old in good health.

The CDR3 region is CASSYLGTGVYEQYF. V and J are TRBV7-2 and TRBJ2-7; TCRdb names TRBD1, which stays unverified in the absence of DNA. CDR1 is SGHTA and CDR2 is FQGNSA in the germline V gene. This CDR3 is built from 15 residues.

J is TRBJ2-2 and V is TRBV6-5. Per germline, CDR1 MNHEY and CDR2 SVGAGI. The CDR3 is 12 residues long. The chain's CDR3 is CASRRNTGELFF.

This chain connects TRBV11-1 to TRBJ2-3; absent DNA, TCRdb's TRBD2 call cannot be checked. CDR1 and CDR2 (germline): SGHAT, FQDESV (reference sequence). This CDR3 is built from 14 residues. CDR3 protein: CASSFLAGTDTQYF.

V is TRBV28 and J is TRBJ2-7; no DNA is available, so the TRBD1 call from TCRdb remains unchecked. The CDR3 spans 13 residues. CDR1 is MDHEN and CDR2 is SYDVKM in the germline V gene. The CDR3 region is CASSSPGANEQYF.

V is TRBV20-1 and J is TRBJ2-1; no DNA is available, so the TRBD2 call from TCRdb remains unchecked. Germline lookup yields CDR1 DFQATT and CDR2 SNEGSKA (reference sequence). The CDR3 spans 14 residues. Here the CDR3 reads CSAKAGAWGNEQFF.

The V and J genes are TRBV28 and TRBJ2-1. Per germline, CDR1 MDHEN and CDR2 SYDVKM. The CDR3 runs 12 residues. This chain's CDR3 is CASSFGDSEQFF.

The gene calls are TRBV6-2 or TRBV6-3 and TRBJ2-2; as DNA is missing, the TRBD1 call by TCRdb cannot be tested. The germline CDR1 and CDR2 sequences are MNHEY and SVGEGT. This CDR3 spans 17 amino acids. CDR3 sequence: CASSYFRGQANTGELFF.

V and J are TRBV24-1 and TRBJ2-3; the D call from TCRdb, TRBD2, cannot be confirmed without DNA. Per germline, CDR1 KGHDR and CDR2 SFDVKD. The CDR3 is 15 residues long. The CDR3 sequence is CATARTKGTADTQYF.

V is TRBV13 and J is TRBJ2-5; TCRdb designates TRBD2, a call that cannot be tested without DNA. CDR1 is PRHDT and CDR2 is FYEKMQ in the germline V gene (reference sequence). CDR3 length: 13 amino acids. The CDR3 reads CASSSGDGTHQYF.

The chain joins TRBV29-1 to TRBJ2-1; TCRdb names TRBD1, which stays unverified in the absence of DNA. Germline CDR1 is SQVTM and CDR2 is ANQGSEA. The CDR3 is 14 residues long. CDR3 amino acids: CSARQGGGGGEQFF.

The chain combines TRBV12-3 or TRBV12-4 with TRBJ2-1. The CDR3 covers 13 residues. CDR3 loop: CASSFVSNNEQFF.

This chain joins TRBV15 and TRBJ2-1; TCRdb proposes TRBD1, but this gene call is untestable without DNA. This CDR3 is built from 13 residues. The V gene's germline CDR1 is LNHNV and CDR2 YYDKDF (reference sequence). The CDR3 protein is CATSGDRANEQFF.

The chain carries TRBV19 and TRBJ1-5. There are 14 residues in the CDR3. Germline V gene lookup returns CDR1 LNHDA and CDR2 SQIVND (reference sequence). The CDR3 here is CASGLDPGNQPQHF.

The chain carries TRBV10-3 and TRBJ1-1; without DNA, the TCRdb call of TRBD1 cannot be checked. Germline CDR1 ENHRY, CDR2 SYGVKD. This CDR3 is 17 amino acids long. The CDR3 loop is CAISEPKLGGLDTEAFF.

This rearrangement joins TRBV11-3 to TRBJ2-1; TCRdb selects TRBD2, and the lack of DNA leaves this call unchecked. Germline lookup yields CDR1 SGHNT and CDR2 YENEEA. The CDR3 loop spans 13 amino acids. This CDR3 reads CASIRLAGGEQFF.

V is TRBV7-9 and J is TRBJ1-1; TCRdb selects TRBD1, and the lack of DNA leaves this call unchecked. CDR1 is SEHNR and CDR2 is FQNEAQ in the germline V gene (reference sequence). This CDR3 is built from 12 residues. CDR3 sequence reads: CASDDGATEAFF.

The CDR3 protein is CAISDSGQLQETQYF. The chain recombines TRBV10-3 with TRBJ2-5; TCRdb indicates TRBD1, and absent DNA this call remains unverified. Germline CDR1 ENHRY, CDR2 SYGVKD. This CDR3 spans 15 amino acids.

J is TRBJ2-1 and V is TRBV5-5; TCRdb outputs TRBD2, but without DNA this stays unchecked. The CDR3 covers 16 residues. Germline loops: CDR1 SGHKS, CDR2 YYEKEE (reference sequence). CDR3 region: CASSLGPGLVNNEQFF.

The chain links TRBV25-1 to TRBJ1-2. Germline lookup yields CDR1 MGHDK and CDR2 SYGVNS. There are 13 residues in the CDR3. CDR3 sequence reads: CASSPKSYGGYTF.

The CDR3 here is CATSDADRGPKGYTF. V is TRBV24-1 and J is TRBJ1-2; TCRdb gives TRBD1 as the D gene, but with no DNA this cannot be confirmed. This CDR3 is 15 amino acids long. Germline CDR1 reads KGHDR; CDR2 reads SFDVKD.